This entry describes one T cell receptor (beta chain). The antigen remains unidentified. Assay used: immunoSEQ multiplex PCR; TCRdb lists only in-frame clones, some missing. The sample has about 81,000 clones, around 90% seen once. These data are taken from a study of T cell responses to AZD1222 COVID-19 vaccine. The CDR3 has 15 residues. V was cut by 6 bases and J by 8 bases, with 22 bases left in between. Germline lookup yields CDR1 MNHEY and CDR2 SVGAGI. Overall study findings and caveats: Across spike, vaccine-associated CD4 TCRs were found, dominant at 160-218 and 743-854.

The chain joins TRBV6-5 to TRBJ1-2, with a possible D match to TRBD1 (5 bases). The sequence was collected from an adult who received the AZD1222 COVID-19 vaccine. Sample: peripheral blood, taken 28 days after the second AZD1222 dose. This CDR3 reads CASRRDSNPFGGYTF. CDR3 in DNA: TGTGCCAGCAGGCGCGACAGCAACCCGTTCGGGGGCTACACCTTC.